This TCR beta chain was sequenced during a study of blood T cell repertoires in COVID-19. Study-level information: COVID-19 samples collected from the United States, Italy and Spain covered acute and convalescent phases. PBMCs, B-cell-depleted T cells, or T cells provided the cDNA or gDNA that made up the material.

Germline values: CDR1 ENHRY, CDR2 SYGVKD. The V and J ends lost 11 bases and 5 bases, in that order; junction bases with no gene match: 11. The CDR3 consists of 15 residues. Per the original data handling: Nucleated cell counts were estimated from reference gene primer amplification. Here immunoSEQ multiplex PCR was the method, and the copy in TCRdb shows in-frame clones only, minus some. That table furnishes V, J and clone size, whereas the DNA furnished D and trimming. This sample has about 110,000 clones; about 85% occur once, and the top ten carry 1.4% to 1.5%. The sample consisted of peripheral blood. The gene calls are TRBV10-3 and TRBJ1-6; 8 bases match TRBD1. The receptor's source is a man between 40 and 49 years old with acute or convalescent COVID-19. The CDR3 region is CAARQDRVDNSPLHF. DNA for the CDR3: TGTGCCGCAAGACAGGACAGGGTCGATAATTCACCCCTCCACTTT.